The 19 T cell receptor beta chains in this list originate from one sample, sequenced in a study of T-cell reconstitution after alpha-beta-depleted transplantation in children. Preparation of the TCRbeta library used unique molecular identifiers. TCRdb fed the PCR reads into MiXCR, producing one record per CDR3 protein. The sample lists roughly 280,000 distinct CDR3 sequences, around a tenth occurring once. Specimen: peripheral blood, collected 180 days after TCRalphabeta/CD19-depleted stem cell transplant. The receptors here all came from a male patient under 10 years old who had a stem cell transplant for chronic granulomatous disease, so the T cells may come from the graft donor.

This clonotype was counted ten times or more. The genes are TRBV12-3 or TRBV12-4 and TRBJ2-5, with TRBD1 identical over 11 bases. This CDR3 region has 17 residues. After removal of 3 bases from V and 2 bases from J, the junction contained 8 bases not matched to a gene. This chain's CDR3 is CASSFGDRGWAQETQYF. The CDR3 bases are TGTGCCAGCAGTTTTGGGGACAGGGGGTGGGCGCAAGAGACCCAGTACTTC.

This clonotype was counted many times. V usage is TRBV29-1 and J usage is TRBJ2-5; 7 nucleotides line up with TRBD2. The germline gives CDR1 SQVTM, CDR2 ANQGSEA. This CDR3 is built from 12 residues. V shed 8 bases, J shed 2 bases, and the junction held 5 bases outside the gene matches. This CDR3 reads CSSGEGQETQYF. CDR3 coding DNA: TGCAGCTCCGGGGAGGGGCAAGAGACCCAGTACTTC.

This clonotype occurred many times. Written as DNA, the CDR3 is TGCGCCAGCAGTGATAGGTCTGGTATGGGTAGGTTCTTC. This translates into CASSDRSGMGRFF. J is TRBJ2-1 and V is TRBV10-2; D is undetermined. The germline V gene encodes CDR1 WSHSY and CDR2 SAAADI. The V gene lost 3 bases and the J gene lost 15 bases, with 18 bases spanning the gap. This CDR3 has 13 residues.

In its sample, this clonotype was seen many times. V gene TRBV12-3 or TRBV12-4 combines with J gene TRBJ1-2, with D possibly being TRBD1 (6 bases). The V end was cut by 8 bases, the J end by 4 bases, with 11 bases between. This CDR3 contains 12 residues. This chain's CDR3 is CASGRGSYGYTF. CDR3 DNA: TGTGCCAGCGGGAGGGGGAGCTATGGCTACACCTTC.

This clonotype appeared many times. CDR3 region: CASTSLGLHSGANVLTF. CDR3 sequence (DNA): TGTGCCAGCACAAGTCTGGGACTGCACTCTGGGGCCAACGTCCTGACTTTC. V gene TRBV9 combines with J gene TRBJ2-6; tentatively, D is TRBD2 (6 bases). Germline CDR1 is SGDLS and CDR2 is YYNGEE. This CDR3 is built from 17 residues. The V and J ends lost 6 bases and 0 bases respectively, with 16 bases between them.

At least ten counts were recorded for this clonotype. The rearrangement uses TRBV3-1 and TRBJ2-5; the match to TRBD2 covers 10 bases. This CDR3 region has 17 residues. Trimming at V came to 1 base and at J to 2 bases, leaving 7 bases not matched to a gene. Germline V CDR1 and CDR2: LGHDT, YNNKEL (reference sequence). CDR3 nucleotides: TGTGCCAGCAGCCAAGTTACAGGAGCGGGGGGGCAAGAGACCCAGTACTTC. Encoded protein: CASSQVTGAGGQETQYF.

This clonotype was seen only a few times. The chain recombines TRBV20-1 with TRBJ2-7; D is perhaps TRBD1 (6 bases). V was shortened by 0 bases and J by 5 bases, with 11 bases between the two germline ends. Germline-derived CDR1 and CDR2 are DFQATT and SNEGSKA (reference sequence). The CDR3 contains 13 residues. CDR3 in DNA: TGCAGTGCTAGAGATCTGACAGGCAACGAGCAGTACTTC. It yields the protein CSARDLTGNEQYF.

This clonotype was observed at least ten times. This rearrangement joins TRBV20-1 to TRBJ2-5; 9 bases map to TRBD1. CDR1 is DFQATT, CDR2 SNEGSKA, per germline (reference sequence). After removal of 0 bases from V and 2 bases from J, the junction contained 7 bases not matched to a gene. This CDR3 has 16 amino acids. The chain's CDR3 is CSAREAGQGYQETQYF. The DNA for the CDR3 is TGCAGTGCTAGAGAGGCCGGACAGGGGTATCAAGAGACCCAGTACTTC.

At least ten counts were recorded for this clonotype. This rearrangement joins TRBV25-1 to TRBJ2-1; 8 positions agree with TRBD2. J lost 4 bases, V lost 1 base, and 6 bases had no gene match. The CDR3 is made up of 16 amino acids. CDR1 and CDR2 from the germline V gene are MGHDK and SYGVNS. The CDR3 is CASSELDGGVYNEQFF. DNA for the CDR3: TGTGCCAGCAGTGAATTGGACGGGGGGGTATACAATGAGCAGTTCTTC.

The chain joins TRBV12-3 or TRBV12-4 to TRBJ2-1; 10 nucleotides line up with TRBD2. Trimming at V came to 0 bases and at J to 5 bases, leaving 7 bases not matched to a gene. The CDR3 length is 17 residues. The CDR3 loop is CASSLARSSGGDNEQFF. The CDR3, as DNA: TGTGCCAGCAGTTTAGCGCGTTCTAGCGGGGGCGACAATGAGCAGTTCTTC.

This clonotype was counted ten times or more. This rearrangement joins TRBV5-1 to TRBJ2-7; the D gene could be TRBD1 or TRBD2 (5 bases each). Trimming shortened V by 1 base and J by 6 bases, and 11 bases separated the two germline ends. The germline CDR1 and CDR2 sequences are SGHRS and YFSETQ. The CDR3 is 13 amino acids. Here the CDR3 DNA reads TGCGCCAGCAGCTTGCAGGGACCTTCCGAGCAGTACTTC. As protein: CASSLQGPSEQYF.

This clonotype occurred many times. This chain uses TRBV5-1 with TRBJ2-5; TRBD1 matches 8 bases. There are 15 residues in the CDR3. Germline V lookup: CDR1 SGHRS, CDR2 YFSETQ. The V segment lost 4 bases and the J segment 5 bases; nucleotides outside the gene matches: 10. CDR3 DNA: TGCGCCAGCAGCCTCATAACAGGGGGAGGCGAGACCCAGTACTTC. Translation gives CASSLITGGGETQYF. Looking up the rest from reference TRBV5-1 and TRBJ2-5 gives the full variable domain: KAGVTQTPRYLIKTRGQQVTLSCSPISGHRSVSWYQQTPGQGLQFLFEYFSETQRNKGNFPGRFSGRQFSNSRSEMNVSTLELGDSALYLCASSLITGGGETQYFGPGTRLLVL.

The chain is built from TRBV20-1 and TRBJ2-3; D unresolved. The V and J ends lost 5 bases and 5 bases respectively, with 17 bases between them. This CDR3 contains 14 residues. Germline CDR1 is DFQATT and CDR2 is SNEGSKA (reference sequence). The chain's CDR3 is CSAPRLGVVDTQYF. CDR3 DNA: TGCAGTGCTCCCCGACTGGGCGTTGTAGATACGCAGTATTTT.

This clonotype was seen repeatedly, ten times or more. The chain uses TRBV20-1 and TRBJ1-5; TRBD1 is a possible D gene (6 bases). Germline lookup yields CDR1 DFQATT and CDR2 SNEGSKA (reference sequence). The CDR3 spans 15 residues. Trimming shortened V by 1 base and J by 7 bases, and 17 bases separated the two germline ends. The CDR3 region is CSARGVTGTRQPQHF. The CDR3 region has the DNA TGCAGTGCTAGAGGTGTGACAGGCACAAGGCAGCCCCAGCATTTT.

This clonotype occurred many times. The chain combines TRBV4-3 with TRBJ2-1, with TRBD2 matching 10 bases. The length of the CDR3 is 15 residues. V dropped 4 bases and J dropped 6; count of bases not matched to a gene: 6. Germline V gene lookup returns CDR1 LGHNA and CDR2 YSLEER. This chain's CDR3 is CASSPIAGGPNEQFF. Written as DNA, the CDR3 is TGCGCCAGCAGCCCTATAGCGGGGGGTCCCAATGAGCAGTTCTTC.

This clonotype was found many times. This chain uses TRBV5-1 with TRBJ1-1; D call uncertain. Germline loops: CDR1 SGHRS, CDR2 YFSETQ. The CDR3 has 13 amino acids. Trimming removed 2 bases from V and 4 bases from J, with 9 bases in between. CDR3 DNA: TGCGCCAGCAGCTTACCGGAGGCCACTGAAGCTTTCTTT. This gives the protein CASSLPEATEAFF.

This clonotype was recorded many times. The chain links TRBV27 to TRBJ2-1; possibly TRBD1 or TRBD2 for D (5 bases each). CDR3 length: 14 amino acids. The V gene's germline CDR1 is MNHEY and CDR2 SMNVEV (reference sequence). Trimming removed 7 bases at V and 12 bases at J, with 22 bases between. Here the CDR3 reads CASNWGTQRNPQFF. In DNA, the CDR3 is TGTGCCAGCAACTGGGGGACGCAGAGGAACCCGCAGTTCTTC.

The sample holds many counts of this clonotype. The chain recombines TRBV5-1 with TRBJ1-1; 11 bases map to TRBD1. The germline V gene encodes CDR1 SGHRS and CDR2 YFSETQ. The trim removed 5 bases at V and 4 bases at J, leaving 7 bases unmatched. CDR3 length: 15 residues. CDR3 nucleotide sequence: TGCGCCAGCAGAATTGGACAGGGGGCCAGCACTGAAGCTTTCTTT. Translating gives CASRIGQGASTEAFF. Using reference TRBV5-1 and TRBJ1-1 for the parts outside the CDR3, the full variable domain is KAGVTQTPRYLIKTRGQQVTLSCSPISGHRSVSWYQQTPGQGLQFLFEYFSETQRNKGNFPGRFSGRQFSNSRSEMNVSTLELGDSALYLCASRIGQGASTEAFFGQGTRLTVV.

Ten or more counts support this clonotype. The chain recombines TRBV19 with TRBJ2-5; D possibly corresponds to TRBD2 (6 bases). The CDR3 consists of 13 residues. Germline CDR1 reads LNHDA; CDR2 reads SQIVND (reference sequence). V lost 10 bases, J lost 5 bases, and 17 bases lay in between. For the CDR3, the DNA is TGTGCCACCCGCCCCGGGGGAGTGGAGACCCAGTACTTC. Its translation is CATRPGGVETQYF.